The present TCR beta chain was sequenced within a study of OX40 agonist ivuxolimab in advanced cancers. Clones were read by immunoSEQ multiplex PCR, and TCRdb kept only the in-frame ones, dropping some. The table has 30,000 to 35,000 clones, around 83% seen once. Specimen: CD4+ or CD8+ T cells sorted from blood, collected in a trial of the OX40 agonist ivuxolimab. This TCR derives from an adult with an advanced solid tumor such as melanoma, head and neck, liver or kidney cancer.

Here the CDR3 reads CASSVDTNTEAFF. The CDR3 DNA follows: TGCGCCAGCAGCGTGGACACGAACACTGAAGCTTTCTTT. The chain uses TRBV5-1 and TRBJ1-1; TRBD1 is a possible D gene (5 bases). The germline CDR1 and CDR2 sequences are SGHRS and YFSETQ. The CDR3 contains 13 residues. The ends were cut back, 4 bases at V and 1 base at J, with 8 bases in the middle.